This T cell receptor (beta chain) is drawn from a study of blood T cell repertoires in COVID-19 (TCRdb year 2020). Notes on the research overall: The collaborator samples originated in the United States, Italy and Spain and spanned the acute and convalescent phases of COVID-19. The material from the prospective study consisted of cDNA or gDNA derived from T cells, B-cell-depleted T cells, or PBMCs. Subjects who had been exposed to COVID-19, were actively infected with it, or had recovered from it provided the deeply sampled blood TCRbeta repertoires that made up the dataset. The repertoires were released in a freely available public database intended as a resource for research on the immune response to SARS-CoV-2. The samples were drawn from two sources: the first 160 participants of the ongoing ImmuneRACE study, and 1,200 or so subjects contributed by 6 global collaborators. Nearly every sample came with metadata listing a de-identified subject ID, COVID-19 status, age in years and sex. HLA class I and class II types, where available, came from metadata supplied by the sample provider rather than from assay-based typing.

Relative to germline, V is 2 bases shorter and J is 5 bases shorter, with 10 bases between their ends. Spanning cysteine to phenylalanine, the CDR3 consists of 14 amino acids. Only CDR3 DNA is held: 42 bases, read in frame from base 1. CDR1 SGHDN and CDR2 FVKESK are derived from the germline V gene. In Seattle, one collaborating source enrolled patients while the infection was active and tracked those patients longitudinally over the course of disease. Each collaborating institution followed its own protocols to collect whole blood in K2EDTA tubes. For TCRbeta analysis, collaborators shipped samples as frozen whole blood, isolated PBMCs, or DNA extracted from either of those sample types. With respect to this clone: The clone's antigen remains unknown. Base qualities are not provided; no much larger clone lies one nucleotide away.

Results the study describes overall, beyond this receptor: The amount of clinical and demographic metadata varied by source and participant and was provided uncurated.

TCRbeta CDR3 regions were amplified from genomic DNA using the immunoSEQ Assay, a bias-controlled multiplex PCR. The paper's processing steps were these. The number of nucleated cells in each sample was estimated from the amplification of reference gene primers within the assay. To quantify the absolute abundance of each unique TCRbeta CDR3 rearrangement, sequence reads were collapsed and filtered. For each sample, productive Simpson clonality was calculated by taking the square root of Simpson's diversity index across productive rearrangements. As stored in TCRdb, this immuneACCESS dataset retains in-frame rearrangements with V and J assigned. A fraction of the clones does not appear; measured against another copy, unresolved V genes explain less than half of the discrepancy, and the remainder lacks a known reason. V, J and clone size were drawn from that table, and D and trimming were deduced from the DNA. Here the sample has about 370,000 clones; around 89% occur a single time. Approximately 3% of the sample is taken by the ten largest.

Sequencing used peripheral blood. The sequence links TRBV14 to TRBJ2-1; the D gene is perhaps TRBD2, on 6 matching bases. The clonotype originates from a woman aged 25 to 45 with COVID-19, enrolled during active disease. The CDR3 reads CASSQSSGDNEQFF. The DNA reads TGTGCCAGCAGCCAAAGCTCGGGGGACAATGAGCAGTTCTTC.